One sample yielded the 16 T cell receptor beta chains listed below, sequenced in a study of shared clonotypes between healthy human individuals. Libraries were prepared by immunoSEQ multiplex PCR; TCRdb keeps only in-frame clonotypes and omits some of them. Among about 600,000 clones listed, approximately 97% were seen once. The source material was naive CD4+ T cells sorted from blood. Regarding subset: CD45RA+ positively selected. The receptor set was obtained from a woman under 40 in good health.

Of note for this clone: Other DNA sequences within the sample encode an identical CDR3. This chain connects TRBV7-2 to TRBJ2-3; D not resolved. Between the trimmed V and J ends, which lost 5 bases and 3 bases, there was a span of 3 bases. Germline CDR1 is SGHTA and CDR2 is FQGNSA. CDR3 length: 11 residues. For the CDR3, the DNA is TGTGCCAGCAGCCTAACAGATACGCAGTATTTT. Amino acids: CASSLTDTQYF.

This chain links TRBV29-1 with TRBJ2-7, with TRBD1 as a possible D gene (5 bases). Germline CDR1 is SQVTM and CDR2 is ANQGSEA. The CDR3 runs to 13 residues. The ends were cut back, 0 bases at V and 3 bases at J, with 9 bases in the middle. The CDR3 protein is CSVEDRQRYEQYF. CDR3 coding DNA: TGCAGCGTTGAAGACCGACAGCGCTACGAGCAGTACTTC.

The CDR3 reads CASSSGTGGEKLFF. For the CDR3, the DNA is TGCGCCAGCAGCTCCGGGACAGGGGGTGAAAAACTGTTTTTT. The chain uses TRBV5-1 and TRBJ1-4; 11 bases map to TRBD1. CDR1 SGHRS and CDR2 YFSETQ come from the germline V gene. The CDR3 runs 14 residues. V was clipped by 3 bases and J by 7 bases; unmatched bases: 2.

V gene TRBV28 combines with J gene TRBJ1-1; tentative D call: TRBD1 (6 bases). The CDR3 extends over 13 amino acids. Deletions cut 6 bases from V and 4 bases from J, with 12 bases between. CDR1 and CDR2 from the germline V gene are MDHEN and SYDVKM. CDR3 nucleotides: TGTGCCAGCAGAAATGACAGGATCACTGAAGCTTTCTTT. Translating gives CASRNDRITEAFF.

This clone has only one observation. The V and J genes are TRBV9 and TRBJ1-1; perhaps TRBD1 as D (6 bases). Trimming removed 3 bases from V and 6 bases from J, with 15 bases in between. The CDR3 runs to 14 residues. Germline V gives CDR1 SGDLS, CDR2 YYNGEE. In DNA form, the CDR3 reads TGTGCCAGCAGCGCAAGAACAGGGATGGCTGAAGCTTTCTTT. This translates into CASSARTGMAEAFF. Variable domain in full (rest from reference TRBV9 and TRBJ1-1): DSGVTQTPKHLITATGQRVTLRCSPRSGDLSVYWYQQSLDQGLQFLIQYYNGEERAKGNILERFSAQQFPDLHSELNLSSLELGDSALYFCASSARTGMAEAFFGQGTRLTVV.

The V gene is TRBV30, the J gene TRBJ2-7; D unresolved. The V end lost 3 bases, the J end lost 0 bases, and 9 bases lay between the germline ends. The CDR3 has 13 amino acids. Germline lookup yields CDR1 GTSNPN and CDR2 SVGIG (reference sequence). CDR3: CAWRSPSSYEQYF. DNA of the CDR3: TGTGCCTGGAGATCGCCAAGCTCCTACGAGCAGTACTTC.

The V and J genes are TRBV19 and TRBJ2-7; D might be TRBD1 or TRBD2, each matching 5 bases. The CDR3 loop spans 12 amino acids. Germline V gene lookup returns CDR1 LNHDA and CDR2 SQIVND (reference sequence). The V gene lost 6 bases and the J gene lost 6 bases, with 12 bases spanning the gap. The CDR3 nucleotides are TGTGCCAGTAGCCAGTGGGGACGCGAGCAGTACTTC. This gives the protein CASSQWGREQYF.

This clone was observed a handful of times. The chain uses TRBV5-1 and TRBJ1-2, with D possibly TRBD1 on 5 matching bases. V lost 0 bases, J lost 7 bases, and 10 bases lay in between. From germline, CDR1 is SGHRS and CDR2 YFSETQ. CDR3 length: 13 amino acids. Here the CDR3 reads CASSLVATGGYTF. CDR3 DNA: TGCGCCAGCAGCTTGGTGGCTACAGGTGGCTACACCTTC.

The chain has TRBV28 and TRBJ1-1; 10 bases match TRBD1. The CDR3 is 15 residues long. Per germline, CDR1 MDHEN and CDR2 SYDVKM. The ends lost 2 bases at V and 6 bases at J; junction bases unmatched: 6. CDR3 region: CASSLPGTGASEAFF. CDR3 nucleotide sequence: TGTGCCAGCAGTTTACCCGGGACAGGGGCTTCTGAAGCTTTCTTT.

J is TRBJ2-1 and V is TRBV9, with a weak D call TRBD2 (6 bases). V shed 0 bases and J shed 4 bases, with 11 bases lying between them. Germline assignment: CDR1 SGDLS and CDR2 YYNGEE. The CDR3 is 15 amino acids. CDR3 in DNA: TGTGCCAGCAGCGTAGAAGTAGCGGCATACAATGAGCAGTTCTTC. Amino acids: CASSVEVAAYNEQFF. Drawing the rest from reference TRBV9 and TRBJ2-1, the complete variable domain is DSGVTQTPKHLITATGQRVTLRCSPRSGDLSVYWYQQSLDQGLQFLIQYYNGEERAKGNILERFSAQQFPDLHSELNLSSLELGDSALYFCASSVEVAAYNEQFFGPGTRLTVL.

As regards this clone: This specimen includes other DNA sequences encoding the same CDR3. V and J are TRBV28 and TRBJ1-1; D perhaps matches TRBD1 (5 bases). This CDR3 comprises 14 residues. V gave up 6 bases and J gave up 1 base, with 12 bases separating them. Germline values: CDR1 MDHEN, CDR2 SYDVKM. The CDR3: CASSSGGGNTEAFF. CDR3 in DNA: TGTGCCAGCAGCTCGGGGGGTGGGAACACTGAAGCTTTCTTT.

The chain couples TRBV19 to TRBJ1-1; TRBD1 agrees at 7 bases. The junction had 8 bases not matched to a gene; V was cut back by 8 bases and J by 2 bases. Per the germline V gene, CDR1 is LNHDA and CDR2 is SQIVND (reference sequence). The CDR3 is 14 residues long. The CDR3 DNA is TGTGCCAGTCTTACAGGGGCGAGCAACACTGAAGCTTTCTTT. It encodes CASLTGASNTEAFF.

This clone has just one count. V usage is TRBV10-3 and J usage is TRBJ2-7; D is perhaps TRBD2 (5 bases). The germline CDR1 and CDR2 sequences are ENHRY and SYGVKD. V gave up 0 bases and J gave up 0 bases, with 12 bases separating them. The CDR3 loop spans 16 amino acids. The CDR3 protein is CAISESKAGNSYEQYF. As DNA, the CDR3 is TGTGCCATCAGTGAGTCGAAGGCGGGTAACTCCTACGAGCAGTACTTC.

This clone was observed a single time. The V gene is TRBV4-1, the J gene TRBJ2-5; D gene ambiguous. Germline CDR1 reads MGHRA; CDR2 reads YSYEKL. Trimming took off 3 bases at V and 1 base at J, with 18 bases between the two ends. This CDR3 contains 17 residues. This CDR3 reads CASSQGLRVSTQETQYF. In DNA, the CDR3 is TGCGCCAGCAGCCAGGGCCTCCGAGTAAGCACCCAAGAGACCCAGTACTTC.

Here the CDR3 reads CSVESEDRDSTVSYGYTF. CDR3 nucleotides: TGCAGCGTTGAGTCAGAGGACAGGGATTCTACCGTGAGCTATGGCTACACCTTC. This sequence joins TRBV29-1 and TRBJ1-2; 8 positions agree with TRBD1. This CDR3 contains 18 residues. Germline CDR1 and CDR2: SQVTM and ANQGSEA. V lost 3 bases and J lost 4; bases outside the gene matches: 19.

This chain joins TRBV7-9 and TRBJ1-1; tentatively, D is TRBD1 (6 bases). The CDR3 consists of 13 residues. V shed 7 bases and J shed 2 bases, with 11 bases lying between them. The germline V gene has CDR1 SEHNR and CDR2 FQNEAQ (reference sequence). This CDR3 reads CASTRQENTEAFF. The CDR3 nucleotides read TGTGCCAGCACCCGACAGGAAAACACTGAAGCTTTCTTT. The whole variable domain, filled in from reference TRBV7-9 and TRBJ1-1, reads DTGVSQNPRHKITKRGQNVTFRCDPISEHNRLYWYRQTLGQGPEFLTYFQNEAQLEKSRLLSDRFSAERPKGSFSTLEIQRTEQGDSAMYLCASTRQENTEAFFGQGTRLTVV.